Here is one TCR beta chain with its context. The antigen it recognizes is unknown. Qualities for individual bases were not recorded, and no much larger clone is one base off. The protocol used for the library was the immunoSEQ multiplex PCR assay. For the multiplex PCR, a mixture combining 60 forward primers for TCR Vbeta segments and 13 reverse primers for TCR Jbeta segments was used. A multiplex PCR assay on genomic DNA amplified the CDR3 region of rearranged TCR beta genes. The Illumina HiSeq System was used to sequence the amplified TCR beta libraries as 87-base-pair reads. The study's own analysis went as follows. Across the 666 repertoires, a later analysis counted 60 million to 90 million unique TCR beta chains, around 10 million of which were shared by at least two donors. Raw reads were error-corrected and collapsed into unique sequences with a nearest-neighbor algorithm that merged closely related sequences to remove PCR and sequencing errors. CDR3 sequences were aligned to IMGT reference sequences to assign V, D and J gene segments. For a sequence to be retained, at least a six-nucleotide match to both a V gene segment and a J gene segment was required. Rearrangements were called productive when the CDR3 lacked stop codons and stayed in frame with V and J; all others were non-productive. Following IMGT convention, CDR3 was defined as the stretch from the second conserved V-encoded cysteine up to the conserved J-encoded phenylalanine. Sequences without an unambiguous match to a single V gene segment were excluded from the earlier analysis of approximately 560 of the donors. In an earlier analysis of several hundred of the donors, V segments were called functional above 56.7% productive rearrangements and were called segregating when the between-donor standard deviation exceeded 5%. A statistical classification framework was built for diagnosing cytomegalovirus status from the catalog of TCR beta chain sequences. A later analysis assigned V and J genes by comparing TCR nucleotide sequences with IMGT/GENE-DB human TR gene sequences. Using the TCRdist pipeline, a later analysis assigned CDR3 sequences along with most-parsimonious VDJ recombination scenarios. In a later analysis, each TCR beta chain was defined by its CDR3 amino acid sequence together with its V-gene family, and reads lacking a unique V-gene family were excluded. In a later analysis, fewer than 650 highly shared, low-generation-probability nucleotide sequences were removed to address suspected cross-contamination and a sequencing artifact. In a later analysis, a clonal expansion index for each public chain was calculated from normalized within-repertoire ranks of inferred template counts. In a later analysis, generation probabilities were computed using a VDJ recombination model fitted to out-of-frame rearrangements, and the results were checked against IGoR. In a later analysis, TCR-TCR, TCR-HLA and TCR-CMV co-occurrence was scored with hypergeometric tests, and a repertoire-size bias correction was applied to TCR pairs. False discovery rates were estimated in a later analysis by permuting HLA or CMV assignments 20 times. In a later analysis, co-occurring TCRs were grouped using DBSCAN, and TCRdist sequence similarity was added for clustering within HLA-allele-positive subsets. Repertoires with fewer than 30,000 or more than 120,000 public chains were left out of co-occurrence clustering, as were several repertoires with anomalous nucleotide sharing. The source is immuneACCESS, and TCRdb retained only in-frame sequences with V and J called. Part of the clones is not carried over; for the studies checked, unresolved V genes explain less than half of this, and the remainder is unexplained. D and trimming were read from the DNA, whereas the V and J calls and clone size are those reported in that table. The sample table shows about 100,000 clones, and roughly 74% are seen once. The ten biggest clones cover 1.5% to 2% of the sample.

The data were obtained in a study of cytomegalovirus exposure and HLA in healthy donors (dated by TCRdb to 2017 to 2019). About the investigation overall: An earlier analysis of fewer than 750 of the donors reported roughly 300 Gb of sequence data and 95 million to 120 million unique TCR beta sequences obtained from about 179 million T cells. Roughly 300 gigabases of sequencing data and 70 million to 95 million unique TCR sequences made up an early release that covered under 750 HLA-typed donors. Among the roughly 400 genotyped donors, approximately 76% belonged to the genetic ancestry cluster associated with self-reported Caucasian donors. The study aimed to test whether cataloging public T cell receptors could reveal signatures of past pathogen exposure. The study used immunosequencing to profile the T cell repertoires of 666 subjects and linked those repertoires to cytomegalovirus serostatus. In addition to the first cohort of around 670 subjects, a separate validation cohort of about 120 different subjects was used. To predict cytomegalovirus infection status, the study combined high-throughput TCR immunosequencing, statistical association of individual TCRs with disease status, and machine learning. A later analysis re-analyzed previously published TCR beta repertoires from about 730 donors and added high-resolution HLA genotyping to study TCR occurrence patterns. In the later analysis, no new phenotypic data were used to find candidate immune exposures; instead, reliance was placed on TCR beta sequences and their occurrence across donors. An earlier analysis of a few hundred of the donors applied high-throughput TCR beta sequencing to assess whether each TCR beta V gene segment acted as functional or pseudogenic. Alongside the repertoire data, information on donor age, sex, ethnicity and CMV serostatus was compiled. In a later genetic analysis, genome-wide SNP genotypes for about 65% of the roughly 700 donors were used, and that subset was treated as a discovery cohort. Every repertoire in the discovery cohort had been generated on one and the same sequencing platform. Both class I and class II loci were covered by HLA typing, at four-digit resolution. Typing coverage differed by locus: A, B, C, DRB1 and DQB1 were typed in about 629-630 donors, DQA1 in about 500, DPA1 in around 580, and DPB1 in 450 to 490. Four or five DR-DQ haplotypes were treated as single units for association and clustering because of strong linkage in the cohort. On average, approximately 250,000 unique TCR beta nucleotide sequences were sequenced per donor among 350 to 400 genotyped donors of the cohort, with 15% to 20% of those sequences being non-productive. Broader findings and caveats from the paper: A later genetic analysis reported fewer N-insertions in productive TCRs among donors in an Asian-associated ancestry cluster than the approximately 670-donor mean. Presence/absence analyses assumed roughly uniform sequencing depth across donors, an assumption that may not hold. Because counts were too low, approximately 18 rarely observed V segments, including chromosome 9 orphons, were excluded from the earlier analysis of 587 of the donors. Only TCR beta chains were sequenced in this cohort, and the absence of alpha or paired-chain data limited detectable features. For the cohort, immune exposure information was limited to CMV serostatus. In a later analysis, most CMV-associated TCR beta chains were found to appear HLA-restricted, with HLA associations seemingly driven largely by CMV exposure. In the study, some 180 TCR beta chains were listed as associated with cytomegalovirus. A further reported finding was that TCR beta sequences accurately predicted the HLA-A and HLA-B alleles for most subjects in the first cohort. In both the original and validation cohorts, the classifier was reported to diagnose cytomegalovirus status with high specificity and sensitivity. In vitro tests confirmed that a few of the cytomegalovirus-associated TCR beta chains recognize cytomegalovirus antigens. Because HLA typing was missing for some donors at each locus, association tests included only the typed subset. The 87-base-pair reads could not distinguish some IMGT-functional V segments, including TRBV6-2 and TRBV6-3, so those segments were excluded. Correlated functional status among segregating V segments might be attributable to linkage disequilibrium, but an unknown experimental factor could not be ruled out. A group of highly shared sequence variants was considered likely to be a technical artifact of the sequencing pipeline. Strong co-occurrence of HLA alleles, especially DR and DQ, made assigning TCR associations to individual alleles difficult. Most TCR sequences were observed very rarely across donors, whereas some public TCRs were present in many individuals. In a later analysis, HLA-associated TCR beta chains were found to be more clonally expanded and to have lower generation probabilities than equally common non-associated chains. V-gene and J-gene trimming of TCR beta chains was associated with a missense DCLRE1C variant in a later genetic analysis, and the association was replicated in an independent cohort. According to a later analysis, parvovirus B19, influenza, CMV and Epstein-Barr virus appeared linked to several top co-occurrence clusters. In an earlier analysis of around 600 of the donors, most TCR beta V segments appeared in productive rearrangements about 87% or about 30% of the time, broadly matching IMGT annotations. A later analysis associated approximately 17,000 TCR beta sequences with specific HLA alleles at a false discovery rate of 0.05. It was suggested by the authors that the approach could potentially be generalized to other disease states and immunological phenotypes. A later analysis found that TCR association rates varied across HLA loci, with DRB1 alleles showing the most associated TCRs and HLA-C alleles the fewest.

In total, 666 healthy bone marrow donors made up the cohort. All cohort members were sampled while nominally healthy, although unrecorded immune exposures were likely present. The donor tested CMV seronegative and was one of the 352 seronegative cohort members. A peripheral blood sample was collected from each donor, and TCR beta sequencing was performed on peripheral blood mononuclear cells. The Qiagen DNeasy Blood Extraction Kit was used to extract genomic DNA from the blood cell samples. The CDR3 holds 13 amino acids from the cysteine to the phenylalanine. Here the CDR3 DNA is all that survives: 39 bases in frame from base 1. Relative to germline, V is 0 bases shorter and J is 4 bases shorter, with 6 bases between their ends. Taken from the germline V gene (reference sequence), the CDR1 and CDR2 loops are LNHDA and SQIVND.

Specimen: PBMCs. This receptor was taken from a woman between 35 and 50 years old in good health and CMV-seronegative. Recombination joined TRBV19 with TRBJ1-2, with the D gene call left open. The bases are TGTGCCAGTAGTATAGAGGCGGGCTATGGCTACACCTTC. The encoded protein is CASSIEAGYGYTF.